This T cell receptor beta chain was sequenced during a study of CD8 T cells in Susac syndrome. RNA, at about 0.5 to 1 ug, was reverse transcribed with random hexamers. With immunoSEQ multiplex PCR, TCR beta CDR3 was amplified across 54 Vbeta and 13 Jbeta. TCRdb used MiXCR to reprocess the immunoSEQ multiplex PCR reads, holding one entry per CDR3 protein. The table includes about 60,000 distinct CDR3 sequences, around nine tenths detected once. This clonotype has only one observation. Sequencing was done on a sample of CD8+ T cells from PBMCs. This receptor was identified in a human donor in good health.

CDR3 protein: CASSLENRYNQPQHF. The CDR3, as DNA: TGTGCCAGCAGCTTGGAAAACAGATACAATCAGCCCCAGCATTTT. The V gene is TRBV5-5, the J gene TRBJ1-5, with D hard to call. Germline-derived CDR1 and CDR2 are SGHKS and YYEKEE (reference sequence). CDR3 size: 15 residues. V lost 0 bases, J lost 3 bases, and 10 bases lay in between.